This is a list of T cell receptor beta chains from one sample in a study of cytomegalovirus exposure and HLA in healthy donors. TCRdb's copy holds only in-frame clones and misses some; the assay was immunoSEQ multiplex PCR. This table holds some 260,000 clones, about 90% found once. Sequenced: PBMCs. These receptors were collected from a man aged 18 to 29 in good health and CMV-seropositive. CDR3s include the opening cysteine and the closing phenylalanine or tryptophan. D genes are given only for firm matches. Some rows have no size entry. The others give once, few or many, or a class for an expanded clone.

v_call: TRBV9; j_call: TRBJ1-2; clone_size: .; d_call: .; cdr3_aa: CASSVGAGYGYTF; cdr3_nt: TGTGCCAGCAGCGTAGGGGCAGGCTATGGCTACACCTTC
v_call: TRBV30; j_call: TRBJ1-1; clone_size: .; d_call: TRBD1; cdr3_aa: CAWDRGTEAFF; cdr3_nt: TGTGCCTGGGACAGGGGCACTGAAGCTTTCTTT
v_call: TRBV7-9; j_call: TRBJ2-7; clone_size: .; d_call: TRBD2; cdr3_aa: CASSLGLAGLNSYEQYF; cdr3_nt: TGTGCCAGCAGCTTGGGACTAGCGGGACTCAACTCCTACGAGCAGTACTTC
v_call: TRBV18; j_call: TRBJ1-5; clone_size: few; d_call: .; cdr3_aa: CASSPDSNQPQHF; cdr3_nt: TGTGCCAGCTCCCCCGACAGCAATCAGCCCCAGCATTTT
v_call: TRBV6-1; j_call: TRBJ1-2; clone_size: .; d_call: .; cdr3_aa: CASSKDYGYTF; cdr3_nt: TGTGCCAGCAGTAAAGACTATGGCTACACCTTC
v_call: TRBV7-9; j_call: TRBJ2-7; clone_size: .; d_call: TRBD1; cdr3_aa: CASSPRTGGSYEQYF; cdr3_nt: TGTGCCAGCAGCCCCCGGACAGGAGGCTCCTACGAGCAGTACTTC
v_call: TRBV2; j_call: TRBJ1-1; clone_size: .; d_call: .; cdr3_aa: CTSKGEWPEAFF; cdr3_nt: TGTACCAGCAAGGGCGAGTGGCCTGAAGCTTTCTTT
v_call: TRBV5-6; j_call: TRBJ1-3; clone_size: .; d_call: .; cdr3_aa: CASSLAGSSGNTIYF; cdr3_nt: TGTGCCAGCAGCTTGGCAGGGAGCTCTGGAAACACCATATATTTT
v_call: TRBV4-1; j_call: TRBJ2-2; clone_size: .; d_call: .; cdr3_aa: CASSDPWGSGTGELFF; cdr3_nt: TGCGCCAGCAGCGACCCATGGGGGTCTGGCACCGGGGAGCTGTTTTTT
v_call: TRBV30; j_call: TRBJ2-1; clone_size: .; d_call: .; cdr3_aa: CAWSVIGVYYNEQFF; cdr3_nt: TGTGCCTGGAGTGTGATCGGTGTCTATTACAATGAGCAGTTCTTC
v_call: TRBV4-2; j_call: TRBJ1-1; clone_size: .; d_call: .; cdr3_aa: CASSQGSGAEAFF; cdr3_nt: TGTGCCAGCAGCCAAGGAAGCGGCGCTGAAGCTTTCTTT
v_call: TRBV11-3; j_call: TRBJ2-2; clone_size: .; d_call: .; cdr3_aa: CASSSRDLGTGELFF; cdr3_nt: TGTGCCAGCAGCTCGCGGGACTTGGGCACCGGGGAGCTGTTTTTT
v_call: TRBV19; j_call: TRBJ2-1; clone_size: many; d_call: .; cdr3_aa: CASRSYNEQFF; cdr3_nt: TGTGCCAGTAGAAGTTACAATGAGCAGTTCTTC
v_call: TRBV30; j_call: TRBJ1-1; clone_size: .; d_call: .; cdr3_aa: CAWIIVGGTEAFF; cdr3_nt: TGTGCCTGGATAATAGTAGGGGGAACTGAAGCTTTCTTT
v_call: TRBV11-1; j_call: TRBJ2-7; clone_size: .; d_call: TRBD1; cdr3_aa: CASSFGFRGQHEQYF; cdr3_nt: TGTGCCAGCAGCTTCGGTTTTAGGGGGCAACACGAGCAGTACTTC
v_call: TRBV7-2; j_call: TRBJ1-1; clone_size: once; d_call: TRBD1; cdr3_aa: CASSLELWDRASTEAFF; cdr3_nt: TGTGCCAGCAGCTTAGAGCTATGGGACAGGGCAAGTACTGAAGCTTTCTTT
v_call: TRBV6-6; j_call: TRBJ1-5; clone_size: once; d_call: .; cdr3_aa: CASSPPGNNQPQHF; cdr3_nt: TGTGCCAGCAGTCCCCCGGGGAATAATCAGCCCCAGCATTTT
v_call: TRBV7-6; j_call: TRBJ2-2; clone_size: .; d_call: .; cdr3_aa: CASSLGGGENTGELFF; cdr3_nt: TGTGCCAGCAGCTTAGGGGGCGGGGAGAACACCGGGGAGCTGTTTTTT
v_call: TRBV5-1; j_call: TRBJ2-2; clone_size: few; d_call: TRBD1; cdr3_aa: CASSSRQGSGELFF; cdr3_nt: TGCGCCAGCAGCTCGCGACAGGGTTCCGGGGAGCTGTTTTTT
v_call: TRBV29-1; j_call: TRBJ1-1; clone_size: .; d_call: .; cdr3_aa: CSVAGGMNTEAFF; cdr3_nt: TGCAGCGTTGCGGGCGGCATGAACACTGAAGCTTTCTTT
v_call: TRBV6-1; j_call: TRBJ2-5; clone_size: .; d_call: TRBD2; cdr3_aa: CASREPRTSGKETQYF; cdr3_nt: TGTGCCAGCAGAGAACCCCGGACTAGCGGGAAAGAGACCCAGTACTTC
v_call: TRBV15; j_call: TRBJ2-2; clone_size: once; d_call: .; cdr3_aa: CATSRGGGGAGELFF; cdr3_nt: TGTGCCACCAGCAGAGGGGGAGGGGGCGCCGGGGAGCTGTTTTTT
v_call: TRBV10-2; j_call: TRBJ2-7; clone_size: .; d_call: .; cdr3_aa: CASSISYEQYF; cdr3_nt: TGCGCCAGCAGTATCTCCTACGAGCAGTACTTC
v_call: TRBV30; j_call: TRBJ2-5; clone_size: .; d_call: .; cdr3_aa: CAWTDSPRAQYF; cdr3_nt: TGTGCCTGGACGGACAGCCCAAGGGCCCAGTACTTC
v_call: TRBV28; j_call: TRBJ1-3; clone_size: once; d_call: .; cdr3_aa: CASSLVGRAGNTIYF; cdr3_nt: TGTGCCAGCAGTTTGGTAGGCAGGGCTGGAAACACCATATATTTT
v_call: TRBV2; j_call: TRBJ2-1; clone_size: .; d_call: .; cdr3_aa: CARGRTYNEQFF; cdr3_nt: TGTGCCAGGGGGCGTACCTACAATGAGCAGTTCTTC
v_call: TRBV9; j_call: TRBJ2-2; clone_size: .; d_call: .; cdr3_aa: CASSVRRSNTGELFF; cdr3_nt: TGTGCCAGCAGCGTAAGACGGTCGAACACCGGGGAGCTGTTTTTT
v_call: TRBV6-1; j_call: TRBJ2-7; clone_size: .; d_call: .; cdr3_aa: CASSVYRSGPQFEQYF; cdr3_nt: TGTGCCAGCAGTGTATATAGAAGCGGCCCCCAATTCGAGCAGTACTTC
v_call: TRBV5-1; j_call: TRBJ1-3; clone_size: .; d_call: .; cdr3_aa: CASSLAGYGNTIYF; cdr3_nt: TGCGCCAGCAGCTTGGCAGGGTATGGAAACACCATATATTTT
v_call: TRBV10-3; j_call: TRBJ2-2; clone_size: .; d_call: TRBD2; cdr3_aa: CAISESLAGAAGELFF; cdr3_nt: TGTGCCATCAGTGAGTCTCTAGCGGGAGCGGCCGGGGAGCTGTTTTTT